A selection of T cell receptor beta chains follows, all from one sample in a study of blood T cell repertoires in COVID-19. Assay: immunoSEQ multiplex PCR; the TCRdb copy retains only in-frame clones and omits some. This repertoire shows around 170,000 clones, roughly 80% found once; its top ten account for over 11%. Sequenced: peripheral blood. The receptors here all came from an elderly woman with acute or convalescent COVID-19. The CDR3 runs from the conserved cysteine through the conserved F or W. Fields, in order: clone size, J gene, V gene, D gene, CDR3 DNA, CDR3 protein. A D gene is named only where the DNA matches it firmly. A clone size is listed for some rows: how often the clone was seen (once, few, many), or a class if it is expanded.

>.|TRBJ1-6|TRBV30|TRBD1
TGTGCCTACGGACAGGCTGGTGGCTCCTATAATTCACCCCTCCACTTT
CAYGQAGGSYNSPLHF
>.|TRBJ2-2|TRBV2|.
TGTGCCAGCACCGGAGGGGTGGGAACCGGGGAGCTGTTTTTT
CASTGGVGTGELFF
>.|TRBJ2-7|TRBV15|TRBD2
TGTGCCACCAGCAGAGACGGGACTAGCGGGGGGGCCTTAGTGGCGCAGTACTTC
CATSRDGTSGGALVAQYF
>.|TRBJ1-1|TRBV4-1|TRBD1
TGCGCCAGCAGCCATCGCTTCCGGGACAGAACGAACACTGAAGCTTTCTTT
CASSHRFRDRTNTEAFF
>.|TRBJ1-6|TRBV30|.
TGTGCCTGGAGTGAAGGGGAAGGCTCACCCCTCCACTTT
CAWSEGEGSPLHF
>few|TRBJ1-2|TRBV7-2|TRBD1
TGTGCCAGCAGCTTTGGGGACAGGGCCTATGGCTACACCTTC
CASSFGDRAYGYTF
>.|TRBJ2-6|TRBV9|TRBD2
TGTGCCAGCAGCAGGACTAGCGGGAGTGGTGGGGCCAACGTCCTGACTTTC
CASSRTSGSGGANVLTF
>.|TRBJ2-5|TRBV15|TRBD2
TGTGCCACCAGTCGAGCGGGGGGGCGGCAAGAGACCCAGTACTTC
CATSRAGGRQETQYF
>once|TRBJ2-1|TRBV18|TRBD1
TGTGCCAGCTCACGAACCGGGACAGGGGCTGTAAATGAGCAGTTCTTC
CASSRTGTGAVNEQFF
>.|TRBJ2-5|TRBV2|TRBD1
TGTGCCAGCAGGACAGGGGGGGAGACCCAGTACTTC
CASRTGGETQYF
>few|TRBJ1-6|TRBV10-2|.
TGCGCCAGCAGTGACACAGGGAACTACTCACCCCTCCACTTT
CASSDTGNYSPLHF